One and the same sample provided the 29 T cell receptor beta chains below, sequenced in a study of cytotoxic CD8 clonotypes in ibrutinib-treated CLL. The table came from immunoSEQ multiplex PCR; TCRdb's copy has only in-frame clones and leaves some out. The sample includes about 200,000 clones, more than 65% seen only once; the top ten take about 6.2%. The sample here was PBMCs, taken after 12 months of ibrutinib treatment. The source is a human donor with chronic lymphocytic leukemia.

In this sample, this clone turned up once. The chain is built from TRBV19 and TRBJ1-1, with TRBD1 matching 8 bases. The germline V gene encodes CDR1 LNHDA and CDR2 SQIVND (reference sequence). The ends lost 5 bases at V and 3 bases at J; junction bases unmatched: 8. This CDR3 has 15 residues. The CDR3 nucleotides are TGTGCCAGTAGTCATCGACAGGGGCTAGACACTGAAGCTTTCTTT. Translated: CASSHRQGLDTEAFF.

This clone has a handful of counts. This chain connects TRBV7-2 to TRBJ2-3, with D hard to call. The germline CDR1 and CDR2 sequences are SGHTA and FQGNSA. V lost 1 base to trimming and J lost 7 bases, with 9 bases between them. The CDR3 runs to 13 residues. CDR3 protein: CASSLEFTNTQYF. DNA of the CDR3: TGTGCCAGCAGCTTAGAGTTTACTAATACGCAGTATTTT.

The CDR3: CASSLTFQGGVNTEAFF. DNA of the CDR3: TGCGCCAGCAGCTTGACCTTCCAGGGCGGGGTGAACACTGAAGCTTTCTTT. The J gene is TRBJ1-1, the V gene TRBV5-1; a weak D match, TRBD1 (5 bases). Trimming removed 1 base at V and 0 bases at J, with 16 bases between. Germline loops: CDR1 SGHRS, CDR2 YFSETQ. The CDR3 is made up of 17 amino acids.

The chain uses TRBV6-5 and TRBJ2-1; D unclear. The V gene's germline CDR1 is MNHEY and CDR2 SVGAGI. V gave up 4 bases and J gave up 8 bases, with 9 bases separating them. The CDR3 is 12 amino acids. CDR3 sequence reads: CASSSGPHEQFF. The CDR3 nucleotides read TGTGCCAGCAGTTCCGGCCCCCATGAGCAGTTCTTC.

The V call is TRBV5-1, the J call TRBJ2-3; TRBD1 matches 7 bases. This CDR3 is built from 17 residues. With 5 bases clipped from V and 0 bases from J, the junction kept 12 bases outside the gene matches. The germline CDR1 and CDR2 sequences are SGHRS and YFSETQ. The CDR3 region has the DNA TGCGCCAGCAGTCTAATACAGGGGTCGCCCAGCACAGATACGCAGTATTTT. It yields the protein CASSLIQGSPSTDTQYF.

This rearrangement joins TRBV5-1 to TRBJ1-5, with D unresolved. V lost 5 bases and J 4 bases, leaving 13 bases between the germline ends. The CDR3 loop spans 14 amino acids. Germline assignment: CDR1 SGHRS and CDR2 YFSETQ. CDR3 in amino acids: CASSPSDGNQPQHF. CDR3 nucleotide sequence: TGCGCCAGCAGTCCATCCGACGGTAATCAGCCCCAGCATTTT.

The chain uses TRBV9 and TRBJ1-6; possibly TRBD1 for D (6 bases). Trimming removed 0 bases from V and 7 bases from J, with 11 bases in between. The CDR3 contains 15 residues. Germline-derived CDR1 and CDR2 are SGDLS and YYNGEE. CDR3 coding DNA: TGTGCCAGCAGCGTAGTAGGGGGAGACAATTCACCCCTCCACTTT. Translating gives CASSVVGGDNSPLHF.

This clone came up a few times. The chain carries TRBV6-6 and TRBJ2-3; D may be TRBD1 or TRBD2 (5 bases each). This CDR3 has 16 residues. Germline V CDR1 and CDR2: MNHNY, SVGAGI (reference sequence). Trimming removed 4 bases from V and 6 bases from J, with 20 bases in between. CDR3 sequence reads: CASSWTGPSTPDTQYF. The CDR3 coding sequence is TGTGCCAGCAGTTGGACGGGACCTTCGACGCCCGATACGCAGTATTTT.

The chain carries TRBV28 and TRBJ1-5; TRBD1 matches 8 bases. The trim removed 7 bases at V and 4 bases at J, leaving 6 bases unmatched. This CDR3 spans 14 amino acids. Germline values: CDR1 MDHEN, CDR2 SYDVKM. The CDR3 loop reads CASNPGQENQPQHF. As DNA, the CDR3 is TGTGCCAGCAACCCGGGACAGGAAAATCAGCCCCAGCATTTT. The complete variable domain, with remaining parts taken from reference TRBV28 and TRBJ1-5, reads DVKVTQSSRYLVKRTGEKVFLECVQDMDHENMFWYRQDPGLGLRLIYFSYDVKMKEKGDIPEGYSVSREKKERFSLILESASTNQTSMYLCASNPGQENQPQHFGDGTRLSIL.

The chain joins TRBV6-4 to TRBJ2-1; 9 nucleotides line up with TRBD1. The CDR3 loop spans 16 amino acids. Trimming removed 1 base from V and 7 bases from J; junction bases left unmatched: 8. Germline loops: CDR1 MRHNA, CDR2 SNTAGT. The CDR3 DNA reads as TGTGCCAGCAGTGACTTTAGGGGACAGGGTGTGAATGAGCAGTTCTTC. It specifies CASSDFRGQGVNEQFF.

The chain uses TRBV30 and TRBJ2-3, with unresolved D. The CDR3 is 12 residues long. The germline gives CDR1 GTSNPN, CDR2 SVGIG (reference sequence). The V gene lost 4 bases and the J gene lost 8 bases, with 13 bases spanning the gap. Here the CDR3 reads CAWKGMGATQYF. The CDR3 coding sequence is TGTGCCTGGAAAGGAATGGGCGCTACGCAGTATTTT.

V and J are TRBV19 and TRBJ1-2; maybe TRBD1 (5 bases). This CDR3 is 14 amino acids long. The V and J ends lost 7 bases and 4 bases respectively, with 16 bases between them. CDR1 and CDR2 (germline): LNHDA, SQIVND (reference sequence). CDR3 region: CASITPGPTYGYTF. CDR3 DNA: TGTGCCAGTATCACGCCGGGGCCTACCTATGGCTACACCTTC.

This chain links TRBV7-9 with TRBJ1-1; 9 bases are a match to TRBD1. Germline V CDR1 and CDR2: SEHNR, FQNEAQ (reference sequence). V lost 4 bases to trimming and J lost 5 bases; unmatched junction nucleotides: 5. The CDR3 extends over 14 amino acids. CDR3 in DNA: TGTGCCAGCAGCTGGGGACAGGGAAAGACTGAAGCTTTCTTT. Protein product: CASSWGQGKTEAFF.

J is TRBJ1-3 and V is TRBV30; D remains unclear. The germline V and J ends were trimmed by 3 bases and 3 bases, with 12 bases remaining between them. The CDR3 contains 14 residues. CDR1 GTSNPN and CDR2 SVGIG come from the germline V gene (reference sequence). The CDR3 nucleotides read TGTGCCTGGAGACCCCGAGGAAGTGGAAACACCATATATTTT. Amino acids: CAWRPRGSGNTIYF.

CDR3: CSAGGGINSNQPQHF. CDR3 DNA: TGCAGCGCTGGGGGGGGGATTAATAGCAATCAGCCCCAGCATTTT. This sequence joins TRBV29-1 and TRBJ1-5; a possible D gene is TRBD1 (5 bases). The CDR3 contains 15 residues. V lost 7 bases and J lost 0, with 16 bases in between. The germline gives CDR1 SQVTM, CDR2 ANQGSEA.

This clone was counted once. This chain links TRBV4-1 with TRBJ1-4; D gene uncertain. The CDR3 is 16 amino acids. Germline V gene lookup returns CDR1 MGHRA and CDR2 YSYEKL. The V gene lost 0 bases and the J gene lost 8 bases, with 16 bases spanning the gap. CDR3 sequence reads: CASSQDLGLPGEKLFF. CDR3 coding DNA: TGCGCCAGCAGCCAAGATCTAGGTTTGCCTGGGGAAAAACTGTTTTTT.

This clone has a handful of counts. The CDR3 sequence is CASSTESSWNTEAFF. The CDR3, as DNA: TGCGCCAGCAGCACGGAGTCCTCGTGGAACACTGAAGCTTTCTTT. The genes are TRBV5-1 and TRBJ1-1; D not resolved. CDR1 is SGHRS, CDR2 YFSETQ, per germline. V was trimmed by 4 bases and J by 1 base, leaving 14 bases between them. CDR3 length: 15 residues.

This chain connects TRBV28 to TRBJ2-7; D call uncertain. Germline V gives CDR1 MDHEN, CDR2 SYDVKM. V was cut by 8 bases and J by 7 bases, with 24 bases left in between. The CDR3 sequence is 15 residues long. The CDR3 here is CASPPLGYMGMEQYF. CDR3 DNA sequence: TGTGCCAGCCCCCCGTTGGGGTACATGGGAATGGAGCAGTACTTC.

The V and J genes are TRBV15 and TRBJ1-5; no reliable D call. V was shortened by 1 base and J by 6 bases, with 13 bases between the two germline ends. Germline V CDR1 and CDR2: LNHNV, YYDKDF (reference sequence). The CDR3 totals 15 residues. CDR3 region: CATSRGAHGSQPQHF. DNA for the CDR3: TGTGCCACCAGCAGAGGGGCCCACGGCTCTCAGCCCCAGCATTTT.

The chain links TRBV5-1 to TRBJ1-5; 8 bases align to TRBD1. J gave up 6 bases and V 1 base, and 3 bases lay outside the gene matches. From germline, CDR1 is SGHRS and CDR2 YFSETQ. CDR3 length: 14 amino acids. For the CDR3, the DNA is TGCGCCAGCAGCTTGTTACAGGGGGGTCAGCCCCAGCATTTT. As protein: CASSLLQGGQPQHF.

V is TRBV7-3 and J is TRBJ2-5, with TRBD1 matching 7 bases. V shed 5 bases and J 5 bases; nucleotides not matched to a gene: 5. CDR1 and CDR2 (germline): SGHTA, FQGTGA. The CDR3 is made up of 13 amino acids. The CDR3 reads CASSADRRETQYF. The CDR3 nucleotides read TGTGCCAGCAGCGCGGACAGGAGGGAGACCCAGTACTTC.

The CDR3 DNA reads as TGCGCCAGCAGCCAATCTCCTAGCGGGAGTAAGGGCCAAGAGACCCAGTACTTC. Its translation: CASSQSPSGSKGQETQYF. This chain uses TRBV4-1 with TRBJ2-5, with TRBD2 identical over 10 bases. The CDR3 spans 18 residues. V was pared by 2 bases and J by 1 base, with 10 bases of the junction left unmatched. Germline V gene sequence: CDR1 MGHRA, CDR2 YSYEKL.

There are a few counts of this clone. The rearrangement joins TRBV9 to TRBJ1-5, with D possibly TRBD1 on 5 matching bases. Germline V gene data show CDR1 as SGDLS and CDR2 as YYNGEE. This CDR3 spans 15 amino acids. Trimming left V 2 bases short and J 0 bases short, with 9 bases between. Here the CDR3 reads CASSVGAFSNQPQHF. The CDR3 DNA follows: TGTGCCAGCAGCGTCGGGGCCTTTAGCAATCAGCCCCAGCATTTT.

This clone was counted once. The rearrangement joins TRBV4-3 to TRBJ2-5; 12 nucleotides agree with TRBD2. CDR1 and CDR2 (germline): LGHNA, YSLEER. V shed 0 bases and J 5 bases; nucleotides not matched to a gene: 1. This CDR3 has 15 residues. This CDR3 is CASSQEGTSGETQYF. The CDR3 bases are TGCGCCAGCAGCCAAGAGGGGACTAGCGGGGAGACCCAGTACTTC.

This clone was detected only a few times. The gene calls are TRBV6-5 and TRBJ1-5; no clear D gene. Germline values: CDR1 MNHEY, CDR2 SVGAGI. This CDR3 is built from 15 residues. V lost 5 bases and J lost 5, with 16 bases in between. CDR3 residues: CASSGNVGGDQPQHF. For the CDR3, the DNA is TGTGCCAGCAGTGGGAATGTGGGTGGGGATCAGCCCCAGCATTTT.

The chain uses TRBV30 and TRBJ1-2; D might be TRBD1 (6 bases). This CDR3 has 11 amino acids. Trimming pared 2 bases from V and 7 bases from J, leaving 8 bases between. Germline CDR1 is GTSNPN and CDR2 is SVGIG (reference sequence). CDR3 protein: CAWSTGSGYTF. Here the CDR3 DNA reads TGTGCCTGGAGTACAGGGAGTGGCTACACCTTC.

The chain carries TRBV25-1 and TRBJ1-2, with D hard to call. The germline CDR1 and CDR2 sequences are MGHDK and SYGVNS. V lost 3 bases, J lost 5 bases, and 7 bases lay in between. CDR3 length equals 12 residues. DNA of the CDR3: TGTGCCAGCAGTGATCCTGGGTATGGCTACACCTTC. Translated: CASSDPGYGYTF.

The chain carries TRBV12-5 and TRBJ1-1; no reliable D call. This CDR3 has 12 residues. Germline CDR1 is LGHNT and CDR2 is FRNRAP. The V end lost 7 bases, the J end lost 6 bases, and 12 bases lay between the germline ends. CDR3 region: CASAIGYAEAFF. For the CDR3, the DNA is TGTGCTAGTGCCATCGGGTACGCTGAAGCTTTCTTT.

This chain connects TRBV9 to TRBJ2-7; possibly TRBD2 for D (5 bases). Between the trimmed V and J ends, which lost 0 bases and 2 bases, there was a span of 9 bases. The CDR3 is made up of 14 amino acids. Germline CDR1 SGDLS, CDR2 YYNGEE. CDR3 residues: CASSVGAGAYEQYF. The CDR3 bases are TGTGCCAGCAGCGTAGGGGCGGGCGCCTACGAGCAGTACTTC.